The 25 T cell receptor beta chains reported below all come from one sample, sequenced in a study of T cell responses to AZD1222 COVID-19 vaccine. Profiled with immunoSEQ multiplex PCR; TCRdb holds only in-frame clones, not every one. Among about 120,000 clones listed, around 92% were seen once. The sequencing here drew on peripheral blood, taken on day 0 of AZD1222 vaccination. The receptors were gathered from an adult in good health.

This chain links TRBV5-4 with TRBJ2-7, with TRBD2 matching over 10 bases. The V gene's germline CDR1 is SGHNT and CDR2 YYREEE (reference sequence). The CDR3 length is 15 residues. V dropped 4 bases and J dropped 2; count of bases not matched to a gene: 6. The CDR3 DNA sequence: TGTGCCAGCAGCGTAGAAGCGGGAGGGCCCTACGAGCAGTACTTC. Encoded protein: CASSVEAGGPYEQYF.

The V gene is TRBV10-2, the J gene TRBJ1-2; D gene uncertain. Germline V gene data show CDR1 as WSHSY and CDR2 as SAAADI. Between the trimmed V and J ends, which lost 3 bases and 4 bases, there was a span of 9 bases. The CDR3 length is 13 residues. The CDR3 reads CASSDLTGYGYTF. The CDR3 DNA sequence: TGCGCCAGCAGTGATCTGACCGGCTATGGCTACACCTTC.

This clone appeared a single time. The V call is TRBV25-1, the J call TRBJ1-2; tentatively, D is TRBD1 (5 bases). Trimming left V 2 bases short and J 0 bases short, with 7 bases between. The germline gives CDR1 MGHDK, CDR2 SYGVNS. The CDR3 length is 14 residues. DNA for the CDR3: TGTGCCAGCAGTGAACAGGGATCTAACTATGGCTACACCTTC. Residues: CASSEQGSNYGYTF.

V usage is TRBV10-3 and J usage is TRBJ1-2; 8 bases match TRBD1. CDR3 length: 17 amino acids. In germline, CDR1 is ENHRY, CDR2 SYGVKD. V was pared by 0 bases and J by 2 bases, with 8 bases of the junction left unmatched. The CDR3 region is CAISESRTGLSNYGYTF. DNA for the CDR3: TGTGCCATCAGTGAGTCACGGACAGGGTTATCGAACTATGGCTACACCTTC.

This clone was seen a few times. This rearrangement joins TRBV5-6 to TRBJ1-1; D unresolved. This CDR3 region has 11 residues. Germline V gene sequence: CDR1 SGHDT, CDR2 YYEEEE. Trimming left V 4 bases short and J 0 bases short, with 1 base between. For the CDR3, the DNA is TGTGCCAGCAGCATGAACACTGAAGCTTTCTTT. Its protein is CASSMNTEAFF.

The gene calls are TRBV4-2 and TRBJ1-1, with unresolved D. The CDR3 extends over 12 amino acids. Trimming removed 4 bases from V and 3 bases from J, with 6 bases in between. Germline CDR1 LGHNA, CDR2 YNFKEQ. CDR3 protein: CASSLGYTEAFF. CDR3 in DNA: TGTGCCAGCAGCCTGGGGTACACTGAAGCTTTCTTT.

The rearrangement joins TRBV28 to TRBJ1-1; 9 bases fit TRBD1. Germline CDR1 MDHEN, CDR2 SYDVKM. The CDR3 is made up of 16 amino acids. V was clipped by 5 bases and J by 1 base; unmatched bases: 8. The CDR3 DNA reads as TGTGCCAGCAGTCCCGGACAGGGGAGGGGGAACACTGAAGCTTTCTTT. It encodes CASSPGQGRGNTEAFF.

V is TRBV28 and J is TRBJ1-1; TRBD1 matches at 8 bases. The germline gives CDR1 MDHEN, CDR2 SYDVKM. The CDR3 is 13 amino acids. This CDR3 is CGAQGEVRTEAFF. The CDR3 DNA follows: TGTGGGGCACAGGGGGAGGTTCGCACTGAAGCTTTCTTT. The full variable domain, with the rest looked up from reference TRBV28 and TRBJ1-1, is DVKVTQSSRYLVKRTGEKVFLECVQDMDHENMFWYRQDPGLGLRLIYFSYDVKMKEKGDIPEGYSVSREKKERFSLILESASTNQTSMYLCGAQGEVRTEAFFGQGTRLTVV.

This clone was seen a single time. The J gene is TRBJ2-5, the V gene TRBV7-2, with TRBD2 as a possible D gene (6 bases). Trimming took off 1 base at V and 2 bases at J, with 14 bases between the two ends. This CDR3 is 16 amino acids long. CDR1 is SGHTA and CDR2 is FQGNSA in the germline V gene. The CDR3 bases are TGTGCCAGCAGCTTAGAGGAGGGTAGCGGACAAGAGACCCAGTACTTC. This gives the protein CASSLEEGSGQETQYF.

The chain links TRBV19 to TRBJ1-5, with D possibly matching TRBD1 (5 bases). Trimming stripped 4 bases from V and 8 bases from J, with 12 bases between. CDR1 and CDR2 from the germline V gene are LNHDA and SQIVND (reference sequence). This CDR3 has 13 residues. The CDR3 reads CASSRDREEPQHF. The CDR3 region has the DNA TGTGCCAGTAGTAGGGACCGTGAGGAGCCCCAGCATTTT.

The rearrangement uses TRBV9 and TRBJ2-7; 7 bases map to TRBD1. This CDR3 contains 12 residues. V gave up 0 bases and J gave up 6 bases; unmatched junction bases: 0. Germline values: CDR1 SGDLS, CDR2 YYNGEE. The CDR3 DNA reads TGTGCCAGCAGCGTAGGGGACAGCGAGCAGTACTTC. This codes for CASSVGDSEQYF.

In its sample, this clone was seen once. The CDR3 loop is CASRGAGWSNQPQHF. CDR3 in DNA: TGTGCCAGTAGAGGGGCAGGATGGAGCAATCAGCCCCAGCATTTT. The rearrangement uses TRBV19 and TRBJ1-5; D is perhaps TRBD1 (5 bases). V was trimmed by 6 bases and J by 1 base, leaving 13 bases between them. The germline V gene encodes CDR1 LNHDA and CDR2 SQIVND (reference sequence). The CDR3 spans 15 residues.

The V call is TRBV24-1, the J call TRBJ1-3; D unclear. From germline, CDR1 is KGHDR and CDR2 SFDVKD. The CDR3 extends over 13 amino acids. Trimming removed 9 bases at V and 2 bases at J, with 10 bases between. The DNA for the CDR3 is TGTGCCACCTCACCGGGTGCTGGAAACACCATATATTTT. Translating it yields CATSPGAGNTIYF.

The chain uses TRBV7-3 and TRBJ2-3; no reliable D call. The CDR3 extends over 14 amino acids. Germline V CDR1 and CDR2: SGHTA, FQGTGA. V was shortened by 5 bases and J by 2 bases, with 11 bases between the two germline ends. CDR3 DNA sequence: TGTGCCAGCAGCCCCGACTCGCACACAGATACGCAGTATTTT. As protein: CASSPDSHTDTQYF.

The CDR3: CSVSSGANADTQYF. The CDR3 DNA sequence: TGCAGCGTATCTAGCGGAGCTAACGCAGATACGCAGTATTTT. V gene TRBV29-1 combines with J gene TRBJ2-3; 7 bases fit TRBD2. The CDR3 spans 14 residues. From germline, CDR1 is SQVTM and CDR2 ANQGSEA. After removal of 6 bases from V and 4 bases from J, the junction contained 10 bases not matched to a gene.

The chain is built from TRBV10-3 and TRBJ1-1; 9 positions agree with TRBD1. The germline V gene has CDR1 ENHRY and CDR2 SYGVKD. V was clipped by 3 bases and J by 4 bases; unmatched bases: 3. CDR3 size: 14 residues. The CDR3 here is CAISDMTGGTEAFF. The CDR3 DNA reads TGTGCCATCAGTGACATGACAGGGGGCACTGAAGCTTTCTTT.

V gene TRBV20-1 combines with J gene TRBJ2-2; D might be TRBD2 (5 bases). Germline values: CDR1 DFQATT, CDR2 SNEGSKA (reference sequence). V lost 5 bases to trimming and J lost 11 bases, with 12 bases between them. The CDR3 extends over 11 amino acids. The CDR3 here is CSAAGNAELFF. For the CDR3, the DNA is TGCAGTGCTGCGGGTAACGCCGAGCTGTTTTTT.

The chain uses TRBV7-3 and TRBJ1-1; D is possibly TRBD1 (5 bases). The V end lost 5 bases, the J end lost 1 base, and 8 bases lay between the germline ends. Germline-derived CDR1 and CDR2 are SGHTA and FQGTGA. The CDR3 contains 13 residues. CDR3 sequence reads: CASSDQGNTEAFF. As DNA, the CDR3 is TGTGCCAGCAGCGACCAGGGGAACACTGAAGCTTTCTTT. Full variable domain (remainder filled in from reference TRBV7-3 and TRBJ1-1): GAGVSQTPSNKVTEKGKYVELRCDPISGHTALYWYRQSLGQGPEFLIYFQGTGAADDSGLPNDRFFAVRPEGSVSTLKIQRTERGDSAVYLCASSDQGNTEAFFGQGTRLTVV.

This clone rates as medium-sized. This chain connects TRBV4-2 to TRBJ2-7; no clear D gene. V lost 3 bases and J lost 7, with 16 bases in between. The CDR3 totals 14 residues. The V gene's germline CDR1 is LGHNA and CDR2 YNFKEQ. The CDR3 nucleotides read TGTGCCAGCAGCCACCTAGACCCTTCGCAAGAGCAGTACTTC. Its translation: CASSHLDPSQEQYF.

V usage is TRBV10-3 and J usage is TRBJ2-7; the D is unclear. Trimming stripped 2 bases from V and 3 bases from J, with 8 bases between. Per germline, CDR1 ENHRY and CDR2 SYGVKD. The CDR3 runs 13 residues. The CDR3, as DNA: TGTGCCATCAGTGAGCGGAGTTTCTACGAGCAGTACTTC. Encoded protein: CAISERSFYEQYF.

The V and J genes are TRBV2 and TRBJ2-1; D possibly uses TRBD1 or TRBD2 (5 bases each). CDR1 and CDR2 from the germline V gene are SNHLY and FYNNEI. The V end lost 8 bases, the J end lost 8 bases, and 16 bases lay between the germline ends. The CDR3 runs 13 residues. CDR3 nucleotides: TGTGCCAGCGGAGGACACGGAAGGGATGAGCAGTTCTTC. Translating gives CASGGHGRDEQFF. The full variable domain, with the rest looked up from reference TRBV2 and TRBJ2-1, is EPEVTQTPSHQVTQMGQEVILRCVPISNHLYFYWYRQILGQKVEFLVSFYNNEISEKSEIFDDQFSVERPDGSNFTLKIRSTKLEDSAMYFCASGGHGRDEQFFGPGTRLTVL.

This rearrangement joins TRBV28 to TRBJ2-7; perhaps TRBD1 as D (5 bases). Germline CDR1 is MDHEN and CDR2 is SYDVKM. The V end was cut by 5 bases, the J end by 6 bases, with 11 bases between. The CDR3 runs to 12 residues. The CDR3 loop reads CASSLGVSEQYF. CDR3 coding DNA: TGTGCCAGCAGTCTAGGGGTGTCCGAGCAGTACTTC.

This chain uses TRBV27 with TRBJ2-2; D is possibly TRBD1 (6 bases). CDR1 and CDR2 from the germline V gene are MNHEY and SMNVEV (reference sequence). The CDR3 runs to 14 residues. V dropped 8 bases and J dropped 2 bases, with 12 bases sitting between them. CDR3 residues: CASSDRLNTGELFF. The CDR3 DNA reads TGTGCCAGCTCCGACAGGCTTAACACCGGGGAGCTGTTTTTT.

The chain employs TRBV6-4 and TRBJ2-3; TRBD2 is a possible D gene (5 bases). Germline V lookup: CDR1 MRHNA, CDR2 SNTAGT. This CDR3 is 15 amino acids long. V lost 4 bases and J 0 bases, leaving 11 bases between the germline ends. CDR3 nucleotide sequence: TGTGCCAGCAGTGTATTTGGCGGGAGCACAGATACGCAGTATTTT. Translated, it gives CASSVFGGSTDTQYF.

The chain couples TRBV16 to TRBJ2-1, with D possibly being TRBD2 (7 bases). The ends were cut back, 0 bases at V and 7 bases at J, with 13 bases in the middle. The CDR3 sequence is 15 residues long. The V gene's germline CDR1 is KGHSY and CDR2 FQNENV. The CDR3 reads CASSQSTGGRNEQFF. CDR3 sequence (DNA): TGTGCCAGCAGCCAATCAACCGGGGGGCGGAATGAGCAGTTCTTC.